This T cell receptor (beta chain) was recovered during a study of cytomegalovirus exposure and HLA in healthy donors. The J segment lost 11 bases and the V segment lost 3 bases, leaving 15 bases of the junction unmatched. The CDR3 extends over 16 amino acids. From germline, CDR1 is WSHSY and CDR2 SAAADI. As for this clone: The sample holds other DNA sequences that translate to the same CDR3.

PCR primers comprised 60 Vbeta and 13 Jbeta primers. Per the authors' pipeline: In a later analysis, of some 80 million unique beta chains, about 10 million appeared in at least two donors. TCRdb keeps only in-frame clones here, not all; method: immunoSEQ multiplex PCR. The V and J calls and clone size come from that table; D and trimming were worked out from the DNA. The sample contains more than 90,000 clones, around three quarters of which appear only once. The sequencing input was PBMCs. This clonotype originated in a human donor in good health. This chain uses TRBV10-2 with TRBJ1-5; 8 bases match TRBD1. CDR3 in amino acids: CASSDPSSRGLRAQHF. The CDR3 region has the DNA TGCGCCAGCAGTGATCCCTCCTCCAGGGGGCTAAGGGCCCAGCATTTT.